A selection of T cell receptor beta chains follows, all from one sample in a study of monozygotic twins with inflammatory bowel disease. From its re-call of the 5' RACE reads, TCRdb lists each CDR3 protein once, without DNA. The sample table sets out around 450,000 distinct CDR3 sequences. Sequenced sample: blood. The receptor source for this set is a human donor with ulcerative colitis or Crohn's disease, or a healthy co-twin of an affected twin (not recorded which). CDR3s include the opening cysteine and the closing phenylalanine or tryptophan. Fields, in order: J gene, V gene, CDR3 protein.

J: TRBJ2-5
V: TRBV28
CDR3: CASRPGAYRGPETQYF

J: TRBJ2-1
V: TRBV7-9
CDR3: CASSLALTNNEQFF

J: TRBJ2-1
V: TRBV5-1
CDR3: CASSLEGANNEQFF

J: TRBJ2-7
V: TRBV5-1
CDR3: CASSLESVRSSYEQYF

J: TRBJ1-6
V: TRBV11-2
CDR3: CASSHDLVRGSPLHF

J: TRBJ2-7
V: TRBV3-1
CDR3: CASSPDGTLYEQYF

J: TRBJ2-1
V: TRBV5-4
CDR3: CASSLGGWGQSSYNEQFF

J: TRBJ2-6
V: TRBV28
CDR3: CASSLADTSSGANVLTF

J: TRBJ1-3
V: TRBV4-3
CDR3: CASSQVVGQGASGNTIYF

J: TRBJ2-7
V: TRBV7-9
CDR3: CASSSSRQGPYEQYF

J: TRBJ2-7
V: TRBV6-1
CDR3: CASSTSGGSSYEQYF

J: TRBJ1-5
V: TRBV18
CDR3: CASSPGRELPQHF

J: TRBJ2-2
V: TRBV5-1
CDR3: CASSARSGVNTGELFF

J: TRBJ2-1
V: TRBV4-1
CDR3: CASSRSNYNEQFF

J: TRBJ2-2
V: TRBV6-6
CDR3: CASSSLQITGELFF

J: TRBJ2-1
V: TRBV11-2
CDR3: CASSTDRVRTRNEQFF

J: TRBJ2-5
V: TRBV7-3
CDR3: CASSLGTTAGIETQYF

J: TRBJ2-1
V: TRBV7-6
CDR3: CGRRRGHNEQFF